This TCR beta chain was obtained from a study of blood T cells in healthy people across ages. Primed by a sample-barcoded 5' primer and a J-beta primer mix, a second PCR proceeded for roughly 6 to 12 cycles. A tag from a template-switch adaptor with 12 random nucleotides marked each cDNA molecule. MiXCR, applied by TCRdb to the 5' RACE reads, yields one record per CDR3 protein. The sample lists 1.8 million or so distinct CDR3 sequences, 35% to 50% occurring once. No fewer than 6 million PBMCs went into each sample. The CDR3 is made up of 12 amino acids. Germline V gene sequence: CDR1 KGHSH, CDR2 LQKENI. Trimming removed 8 bases from V and 12 bases from J; junction bases left unmatched: 9. Findings and limits, study-wide: Long-lived donors exceeded aged donors in naive CD4+ cells and diversity. As age increased, TCR beta diversity per million T cells fell in a roughly linear fashion.

In regard to this clonotype: Its specificity is unknown.

The clonotype was recovered from a human donor in good health. The J gene is TRBJ2-1, the V gene TRBV18; 8 nucleotides line up with TRBD1. The sequenced material came from blood. CDR3 in amino acids: CASHGTGSGQFF. DNA of the CDR3: TGTGCCAGCCACGGGACAGGCAGTGGGCAGTTCTTC.